Detailed here is one T cell receptor (beta chain). This entry is derived from a study of T cell changes during pregnancy in multiple sclerosis. This CDR3 region has 15 residues. Trimming stripped 0 bases from V and 4 bases from J, with 9 bases between. Germline CDR1 and CDR2: SEHNR and FQNEAQ (reference sequence). TCRdb's table, derived via immunoSEQ multiplex PCR, lists solely in-frame clones and lacks some. The repertoire holds over 40,000 clones, with 88% as singletons. The material was CD8+ T cells from peripheral blood mononuclear cells, obtained after pregnancy. The chain couples TRBV7-9 to TRBJ2-2; tentative D call: TRBD2 (7 bases). The TCR sequence derives from a female donor in good health, enrolled as a control in a pregnancy study. CDR3 in amino acids: CASSLAGGATGELFF. In DNA form, the CDR3 reads TGTGCCAGCAGCTTAGCAGGGGGGGCCACCGGGGAGCTGTTTTTT.